The 17 T cell receptor beta chains below come from one sample, sequenced in a study of blood T cell repertoires in COVID-19. Produced via immunoSEQ multiplex PCR; TCRdb's table is partial and in-frame only. The data contain just under 80,000 clones, 88% of them singletons. The sample was peripheral blood. The source is a human donor in a cohort sampled during active COVID-19.

This clone was seen once. The chain couples TRBV19 to TRBJ2-2; 7 positions match TRBD1. Germline values: CDR1 LNHDA, CDR2 SQIVND (reference sequence). With 4 bases clipped from V and 8 bases from J, the junction kept 19 bases outside the gene matches. The CDR3 sequence is 18 residues long. For the CDR3, the DNA is TGTGCCAGTAGTAAGGGCCTTCCGGGACAGACCGTGGGGGGGGAGCTGTTTTTT. As protein: CASSKGLPGQTVGGELFF.

This rearrangement joins TRBV18 to TRBJ2-5; no reliable D call. Germline lookup yields CDR1 KGHSH and CDR2 LQKENI. V was trimmed by 2 bases and J by 1 base, leaving 5 bases between them. The CDR3 consists of 13 residues. The CDR3 DNA sequence: TGTGCCAGCTCACCAGACACCCAAGAGACCCAGTACTTC. Its protein product is CASSPDTQETQYF.

The chain is built from TRBV23-1 and TRBJ2-7; 9 positions match TRBD2. TRBV23-1 is designated an ORF whose function remains uncertain. V lost 4 bases to trimming and J lost 7 bases; unmatched junction nucleotides: 11. This CDR3 comprises 15 residues. The CDR3 DNA sequence: TGCGCCAGCAGTCTTGGACTAGCGACGGGAAAGGAGCAGTACTTC. As protein: CASSLGLATGKEQYF.

V and J are TRBV7-9 and TRBJ2-7, with 9 bases matching TRBD2. The CDR3 runs 17 residues. From germline, CDR1 is SEHNR and CDR2 FQNEAQ (reference sequence). Germline trimming cut 1 base from V and 2 bases from J; bases unmatched to any gene: 9. CDR3 sequence: CASSLVPRLAGAYEQYF. The CDR3 bases are TGTGCCAGCAGCTTAGTGCCCAGGTTAGCGGGGGCCTACGAGCAGTACTTC.

This chain connects TRBV24-1 to TRBJ2-7; 12 bases fit TRBD2. The CDR3 spans 16 residues. Germline values: CDR1 KGHDR, CDR2 SFDVKD. V lost 2 bases and J lost 6; bases outside the gene matches: 7. CDR3 loop: CATSDSQLAGGREQYF. As DNA, the CDR3 is TGTGCCACCAGTGATTCCCAACTAGCGGGAGGTCGCGAGCAGTACTTC.

J is TRBJ1-6 and V is TRBV14; 7 bases map to TRBD1. CDR3 size: 15 residues. J was trimmed by 5 bases and V by 3 bases; bases with no gene match: 4. Germline V gene lookup returns CDR1 SGHDN and CDR2 FVKESK. The CDR3 sequence: CASSHGQDHNSPLHF. In DNA, the CDR3 is TGTGCCAGCAGCCATGGACAGGACCATAATTCACCCCTCCACTTT. The entire variable domain, with the rest obtained from reference TRBV14 and TRBJ1-6, is as follows: EAGVTQFPSHSVIEKGQTVTLRCDPISGHDNLYWYRRVMGKEIKFLLHFVKESKQDESGMPNNRFLAERTGGTYSTLKVQPAELEDSGVYFCASSHGQDHNSPLHFGNGTRLTVT.

The genes are TRBV20-1 and TRBJ2-7; D may be TRBD2 (5 bases). Germline lookup yields CDR1 DFQATT and CDR2 SNEGSKA (reference sequence). This CDR3 region has 12 residues. The V end lost 3 bases, the J end lost 6 bases, and 12 bases lay between the germline ends. The CDR3 nucleotides read TGCAGTGCTAGTACCCCGGAGGTCGAGCAGTACTTC. Protein sequence: CSASTPEVEQYF.

V is TRBV28 and J is TRBJ1-1; possible D gene TRBD1, 5 bases. The germline V and J ends were trimmed by 9 bases and 3 bases, with 11 bases remaining between them. The CDR3 consists of 12 residues. Germline CDR1 and CDR2: MDHEN and SYDVKM. The CDR3 sequence: CASGAGDTEAFF. The CDR3 DNA follows: TGTGCCAGTGGGGCGGGGGACACTGAAGCTTTCTTT.

The chain recombines TRBV6-5 with TRBJ1-2, with D possibly matching TRBD1 (5 bases). Trimming pared 0 bases from V and 5 bases from J, leaving 13 bases between. The CDR3 has 15 amino acids. Germline values: CDR1 MNHEY, CDR2 SVGAGI. The CDR3 bases are TGTGCCAGCAGTTACTCAGGGGAGGCGGCTTATGGCTACACCTTC. Its translation: CASSYSGEAAYGYTF.

The chain joins TRBV7-9 to TRBJ2-2; 11 bases map to TRBD2. The junction had 3 bases not matched to a gene; V was cut back by 5 bases and J by 4 bases. In germline, CDR1 is SEHNR, CDR2 FQNEAQ (reference sequence). This CDR3 is 15 amino acids long. The CDR3 coding sequence is TGTGCCAGCAGCCCCGGACTAGCGGGCACCGGGGAGCTGTTTTTT. Translation gives CASSPGLAGTGELFF.

This chain uses TRBV6-2 or TRBV6-3 with TRBJ2-5; 8 bases match TRBD2. CDR3 length: 18 residues. Unmatched junction bases numbered 23, after V lost 5 bases and J lost 9 bases. Germline loops: CDR1 MNHEY, CDR2 SVGEGT. Here the CDR3 DNA reads TGTGCCAGCAGTCCCGTAGTCGGCGGGGGGACGAACGCTGGGGCCCAGTACTTC. It yields the protein CASSPVVGGGTNAGAQYF.

This chain uses TRBV14 with TRBJ2-7; D is possibly TRBD2 (6 bases). The CDR3 is 16 residues long. V dropped 1 base and J dropped 2 bases, with 15 bases sitting between them. CDR1 is SGHDN and CDR2 is FVKESK in the germline V gene. The CDR3 DNA reads TGTGCCAGCAGCCAAGGAATTATTGCTAGCGCCTACGAGCAGTACTTC. This translates into CASSQGIIASAYEQYF. Full variable domain (rest looked up from reference TRBV14 and TRBJ2-7): EAGVTQFPSHSVIEKGQTVTLRCDPISGHDNLYWYRRVMGKEIKFLLHFVKESKQDESGMPNNRFLAERTGGTYSTLKVQPAELEDSGVYFCASSQGIIASAYEQYFGPGTRLTVT.

V is TRBV11-2 and J is TRBJ1-2; D perhaps matches TRBD1 (5 bases). With 1 base removed from V and 4 bases from J, the gap between germline ends came to 13 bases. Germline V gene lookup returns CDR1 SGHAT and CDR2 FQNNGV. This CDR3 region has 15 residues. CDR3 region: CASSLAQAGSYGYTF. The CDR3 coding sequence is TGTGCCAGCAGCTTAGCACAGGCGGGGAGCTATGGCTACACCTTC. Full variable domain (remainder filled in from reference TRBV11-2 and TRBJ1-2): EAGVAQSPRYKIIEKRQSVAFWCNPISGHATLYWYQQILGQGPKLLIQFQNNGVVDDSQLPKDRFSAERLKGVDSTLKIQPAKLEDSAVYLCASSLAQAGSYGYTFGSGTRLTVV.

There are a few counts of this clone. The V gene is TRBV5-1, the J gene TRBJ2-7; weak D call: TRBD2 (5 bases). V gave up 3 bases and J gave up 2 bases, with 12 bases separating them. Germline lookup yields CDR1 SGHRS and CDR2 YFSETQ. This CDR3 has 14 amino acids. CDR3 DNA sequence: TGCGCCAGCAGCTCCGAGGCGGGCCCCTACGAGCAGTACTTC. It translates to CASSSEAGPYEQYF.

The V call is TRBV5-1, the J call TRBJ2-5; TRBD2 matches at 11 bases. The CDR3 totals 15 residues. Looked up from germline, CDR1 is SGHRS and CDR2 is YFSETQ. V dropped 4 bases and J dropped 4; count of bases not matched to a gene: 6. The CDR3 coding sequence is TGCGCCAGCAGCCTGGGACTAGCGGCCCGAGAGACCCAGTACTTC. Protein: CASSLGLAARETQYF.

The chain combines TRBV14 with TRBJ2-3, with D unresolved. V lost 3 bases, J lost 0 bases, and 13 bases lay in between. In germline, CDR1 is SGHDN, CDR2 FVKESK. The CDR3 totals 16 residues. CDR3 residues: CASSQKRPSSTDTQYF. The DNA of the CDR3 is TGTGCCAGCAGCCAGAAAAGGCCTAGTAGCACAGATACGCAGTATTTT.

V usage is TRBV5-4 and J usage is TRBJ1-1, with D perhaps matching TRBD1 (5 bases). This CDR3 contains 14 residues. V was cut by 2 bases and J by 4 bases, with 12 bases left in between. CDR1 and CDR2 from the germline V gene are SGHNT and YYREEE (reference sequence). The CDR3 region is CASSFPGVSTEAFF. DNA of the CDR3: TGTGCCAGCAGCTTCCCGGGGGTTAGCACTGAAGCTTTCTTT.